Presented here are 2 T cell receptor beta chains from one specimen sequenced in a study of radiotherapy plus CTLA-4 blockade in lung cancer listed by TCRdb under 2018. The method was the immunoSEQ multiplex PCR assay. The table was pulled from immuneACCESS by TCRdb, which kept in-frame rearrangements only. Such tables lose some clones; where checked, under half of the loss comes from unresolved V genes, and the rest has no known cause. The sample table holds tens of thousands of clones, of which about 76% were seen once. The ten largest clones capture around 8.8% of the sample. This specimen consisted of peripheral blood, obtained from a patient treated with radiotherapy plus ipilimumab. The receptor source for this set is a human donor with non-small cell lung cancer who had a complete response to radiotherapy plus ipilimumab.

This sequence joins TRBV6-1 and TRBJ1-5; D is unclear. V lost 2 bases, J lost 1 base, and 12 bases lay in between. The CDR3 length is 16 residues. Germline assignment: CDR1 MNHNS and CDR2 SASEGT. The CDR3 DNA is TGTGCCAGCAGTGAATTCTCCCTCCCCAGCAATCAGCCCCAGCATTTT. It codes for CASSEFSLPSNQPQHF.

This clone has just a few counts. The CDR3 here is CASSESWTGGDTF. The CDR3 coding sequence is TGTGCCAGCAGTGAGTCGTGGACAGGTGGTGACACCTTC. The chain links TRBV2 to TRBJ1-2, with 7 bases that match TRBD1. The CDR3 runs to 13 residues. Germline assignment: CDR1 SNHLY and CDR2 FYNNEI. The J segment lost 12 bases and the V segment lost 3 bases, leaving 10 bases of the junction unmatched.